This record concerns one T cell receptor beta chain sequence. The antigen is unknown. The people who gave samples were healthy Caucasians from Russia, aged about 6 to 95. Per-sample yields of isolated PBMCs were at least 6 million. With a J-beta primer mix and a sample-barcoded 5' primer, a second PCR ran about 6 to 11 cycles. A template-switch adaptor that had 12 random nucleotides put a tag on each cDNA molecule. A single record per CDR3 protein comes from TCRdb applying MiXCR to the 5' RACE reads. Of 800,000 to 950,000 distinct CDR3 sequences listed, roughly 48% were seen once; the top ten hold 13%. The germline CDR1 and CDR2 sequences are LGHDT and YNNKEL (reference sequence). There are 14 residues in the CDR3. V was pared by 7 bases and J by 0 bases, with 10 bases between. The data are from a study of blood T cells in healthy people across ages. Study observations and caveats: Diversity estimates from one million T cells were considered underestimates.

The chain employs TRBV3-1 and TRBJ2-1; a weak D match, TRBD1 (5 bases). The TCR originated in a man aged 30 to 39 in good health. Sequences were obtained from blood. CDR3 nucleotides: TGTGCCAGCAAGGCAGGGTTCTCCTACAATGAGCAGTTCTTC. It specifies CASKAGFSYNEQFF.